The entry below describes one TCR beta chain. The record originates from a study of T cell changes during pregnancy in multiple sclerosis. Profiling relied on immunoSEQ multiplex PCR, and the TCRdb table lists in-frame clones only, not all of them. Of around 50,000 clones listed, approximately 90% are singletons. Germline CDR1 and CDR2: MDHEN and SYDVKM. V was pared by 4 bases and J by 7 bases, with 8 bases of the junction left unmatched. This CDR3 is built from 15 residues. This chain links TRBV28 with TRBJ2-7; TRBD1 matches at 12 bases. Material: peripheral blood from another person, used as feeder cells. This clonotype was sampled from a human donor whose cells served as feeder cells for cultures in a pregnancy study. CDR3 region: CASSSGQGAGGEQYF. In DNA, the CDR3 is TGTGCCAGCAGTTCGGGACAGGGGGCAGGCGGGGAGCAGTACTTC.